The 7 T cell receptor beta chains given below trace back to one sample, sequenced in a study of read filtering for tumor transcriptome and immune sequencing. From around 0.4 ug of RNA, a library with molecular barcoded alpha/delta and beta/gamma adaptors was made. TCRdb ran MiXCR on the reads and lists one entry per CDR3 protein. The table includes 55,000 to 60,000 distinct CDR3 sequences, 9% to 15% detected once. Specimen: a population of CD138-negative cells sorted from bone marrow. The receptors come from a donor at least 40 years old with multiple myeloma.

This clonotype was recorded many times. J is TRBJ2-1 and V is TRBV29-1; 7 bases agree with TRBD1. The CDR3 loop spans 16 amino acids. Trimming removed 3 bases from V and 0 bases from J; junction bases left unmatched: 8. Germline CDR1 and CDR2: SQVTM and ANQGSEA. The CDR3 nucleotides are TGCAGCGTTGATATCCGGGCAGGGGGCTCCTACAATGAGCAGTTCTTC. It encodes CSVDIRAGGSYNEQFF.

CDR3 bases: TGCGCCAGCAGCCCGCGGGCTAGCGGGGGAGAGACCCAGTACTTC. It translates to CASSPRASGGETQYF. J is TRBJ2-5 and V is TRBV5-1, with 10 nucleotides matching TRBD2. CDR3 size: 15 residues. Germline CDR1 is SGHRS and CDR2 is YFSETQ. J was trimmed by 4 bases and V by 4 bases; bases with no gene match: 7.

To note about this clonotype: A read error may be the cause here, since a much bigger clone is one base away. The V and J genes are TRBV18 and TRBJ2-5, with D perhaps matching TRBD1 or TRBD2 (5 bases each). Germline V gene data show CDR1 as KGHSH and CDR2 as LQKENI. The CDR3 has 15 amino acids. The CDR3 DNA sequence: TGTGCCGGCTCACCACCGGAGGCAGGGCGAGAGACCCAGTACTTC. This encodes CAGSPPEAGRETQYF.

This chain uses TRBV5-8 with TRBJ2-5; tentatively, D is TRBD2 (6 bases). Germline CDR1 and CDR2: SGHTS and YDEGEE. The CDR3 consists of 15 residues. Deletions cut 3 bases from V and 5 bases from J, with 17 bases between. The CDR3 DNA follows: TGTGCCAGCAGCTCGACTGGCCTGGCGGGGGAGACCCAGTACTTC. This codes for CASSSTGLAGETQYF.

This clonotype was counted between two and nine times. The chain employs TRBV7-8 and TRBJ2-6; D call uncertain. Germline CDR1 reads SGHVS; CDR2 reads FQNEAQ. The V and J ends lost 4 bases and 2 bases respectively, with 21 bases between them. CDR3 length: 19 residues. For the CDR3, the DNA is TGTGCCAGCAGCTCTCGGGTACCGAGGATGAGCCCTGGGGCCAACGTCCTGACTTTC. Amino acids: CASSSRVPRMSPGANVLTF.

A word on this clonotype: A single base separates this from a much larger clone, so it may be a read error. The chain links TRBV15 to TRBJ2-3, with D perhaps matching TRBD1 or TRBD2 (5 bases each). CDR1 and CDR2 from the germline V gene are LNHNV and YYDKDF (reference sequence). This CDR3 is 12 amino acids long. The CDR3 DNA follows: TGTGCCCTCCGGGGCGACACAGATATGCAGTATTTT. Translation: CALRGDTDMQYF.

The J gene is TRBJ2-3, the V gene TRBV11-2; TRBD2 agrees at 12 bases. The CDR3 is 17 amino acids. The V and J ends lost 3 bases and 4 bases, in that order; junction bases with no gene match: 8. Germline CDR1 SGHAT, CDR2 FQNNGV. The CDR3 DNA follows: TGTGCCAGCAGCTTTTCCCTACTAGCGGGGGGAGCAGATACGCAGTATTTT. Its translation: CASSFSLLAGGADTQYF.